Below, 16 T cell receptor beta chains from the same sample are listed, as sequenced in a study of OX40 agonist ivuxolimab in advanced cancers. Sequencing was performed with immunoSEQ multiplex PCR; in TCRdb, only in-frame clones are kept and a portion is missing. Seen here are about 60,000 clones, 93% observed once, and the top ten hold about 20%. The material sequenced was CD4+ or CD8+ T cells sorted from blood, taken in a trial of the OX40 agonist ivuxolimab. The source of these receptors is an adult with an advanced solid tumor such as melanoma, head and neck, liver or kidney cancer.

The chain uses TRBV2 and TRBJ2-3; TRBD2 matches at 8 bases. Germline loops: CDR1 SNHLY, CDR2 FYNNEI. V lost 2 bases and J lost 2; bases outside the gene matches: 15. This CDR3 is built from 19 residues. The CDR3 here is CASSESQYTGTRATDTQYF. The CDR3 DNA follows: TGTGCCAGCAGTGAATCCCAATACACCGGGACTAGGGCCACAGATACGCAGTATTTT.

This chain's CDR3 is CASSLSSRYNEQFF. In nucleotides, the CDR3 is TGTGCCAGCAGCCTCTCTAGTAGGTACAATGAGCAGTTCTTC. The V and J genes are TRBV5-6 and TRBJ2-1; D is undetermined. CDR3 length: 14 amino acids. Trimming shortened V by 4 bases and J by 4 bases, and 12 bases separated the two germline ends. Germline assignment: CDR1 SGHDT and CDR2 YYEEEE. Based on the CDR3 plus reference TRBV5-6 and TRBJ2-1, the full variable domain is DAGVTQSPTHLIKTRGQQVTLRCSPKSGHDTVSWYQQALGQGPQFIFQYYEEEERQRGNFPDRFSGHQFPNYSSELNVNALLLGDSALYLCASSLSSRYNEQFFGPGTRLTVL.

The V call is TRBV15, the J call TRBJ1-1, with D unresolved. Germline V gives CDR1 LNHNV, CDR2 YYDKDF (reference sequence). V lost 3 bases and J 1 base, leaving 12 bases between the germline ends. This CDR3 has 15 amino acids. The CDR3 protein is CATSRGIQRNTEAFF. The CDR3 DNA is TGTGCCACCAGCAGGGGGATCCAGCGGAACACTGAAGCTTTCTTT.

The chain joins TRBV28 to TRBJ2-7; D not resolved. In germline, CDR1 is MDHEN, CDR2 SYDVKM. The ends were cut back, 6 bases at V and 5 bases at J, with 5 bases in the middle. The CDR3 extends over 10 amino acids. CDR3 protein: CASSHHEQYF. In nucleotides, the CDR3 is TGTGCCAGCAGCCACCACGAGCAGTACTTC.

The chain recombines TRBV9 with TRBJ2-5; weak D call: TRBD1 (5 bases). This CDR3 has 14 residues. V was pared by 0 bases and J by 5 bases, with 11 bases between. Germline CDR1 and CDR2: SGDLS and YYNGEE. The CDR3 loop reads CASSVEGNVETQYF. In DNA, the CDR3 is TGTGCCAGCAGCGTAGAGGGGAATGTGGAGACCCAGTACTTC.

The rearrangement joins TRBV28 to TRBJ2-7; weak D call: TRBD1 (6 bases). The CDR3 loop spans 13 amino acids. Between the trimmed V and J ends, which lost 2 bases and 2 bases, there was a span of 7 bases. Germline V lookup: CDR1 MDHEN, CDR2 SYDVKM. The DNA of the CDR3 is TGTGCCAGCAGTTTAGAGGGGGCCTACGAGCAGTACTTC. Its protein is CASSLEGAYEQYF.

This clone was detected many times. This chain joins TRBV16 and TRBJ2-7; TRBD1 or TRBD2 may be the D gene (6 bases each). The CDR3 has 13 amino acids. CDR1 and CDR2 from the germline V gene are KGHSY and FQNENV. V gave up 2 bases and J gave up 3 bases, with 8 bases separating them. The CDR3 sequence is CASSQGGLYEQYF. The CDR3 bases are TGTGCCAGCAGCCAAGGGGGGCTCTACGAGCAGTACTTC.

CDR3 DNA sequence: TGTGCCAGCAGCTTGGAAGCGGCCGGGTGGGAGCAGTACTTC. As protein: CASSLEAAGWEQYF. V gene TRBV7-6 combines with J gene TRBJ2-7; possibly TRBD2 for D (5 bases). There are 14 residues in the CDR3. CDR1 SGHVS and CDR2 FNYEAQ come from the germline V gene. V was clipped by 3 bases and J by 7 bases, with 16 bases between them.

J is TRBJ2-3 and V is TRBV5-4; tentatively, D is TRBD1 or TRBD2 (6 bases each). Germline CDR1 SGHNT, CDR2 YYREEE (reference sequence). Between the trimmed V and J ends, which lost 4 bases and 3 bases, there was a span of 18 bases. The CDR3 is 16 residues long. The DNA for the CDR3 is TGTGCCAGCAGCCCCACCCCGGGGGCTGGTACAGATACGCAGTATTTT. Protein sequence: CASSPTPGAGTDTQYF. Combining the CDR3 with reference TRBV5-4 and TRBJ2-3 gives the whole variable domain ETGVTQSPTHLIKTRGQQVTLRCSSQSGHNTVSWYQQALGQGPQFIFQYYREEENGRGNFPPRFSGLQFPNYSSELNVNALELDDSALYLCASSPTPGAGTDTQYFGPGTRLTVL.

The chain couples TRBV11-2 to TRBJ2-3; 10 bases are shared with TRBD2. This CDR3 is 16 amino acids long. Germline-derived CDR1 and CDR2 are SGHAT and FQNNGV. Trimming at V came to 5 bases and at J to 3 bases, leaving 8 bases not matched to a gene. The CDR3 here is CASSHTGTSETDTQYF. In nucleotides, the CDR3 is TGTGCCAGCAGCCATACCGGGACTAGCGAAACAGATACGCAGTATTTT.

This clone was counted a few times. The CDR3 nucleotides are TGTGCCAGCGGCCCCCAGGACAGGGAACGCTACACCTTC. Its translation is CASGPQDRERYTF. V gene TRBV9 combines with J gene TRBJ1-2; 8 bases align to TRBD1. Germline-derived CDR1 and CDR2 are SGDLS and YYNGEE. The CDR3 loop spans 13 amino acids. Germline trimming cut 7 bases from V and 9 bases from J; bases unmatched to any gene: 11.

The DNA of the CDR3 is TGTGCCAGCAGCTTAGCGGGAGGGCCCTCCTACGAGCAGTACTTC. Translation: CASSLAGGPSYEQYF. The rearrangement links TRBV7-6 to TRBJ2-7; TRBD2 matches 7 bases. With 0 bases clipped from V and 0 bases from J, the junction kept 2 bases outside the gene matches. This CDR3 has 15 amino acids. Germline V CDR1 and CDR2: SGHVS, FNYEAQ.

This clone has only a few counts. The rearrangement joins TRBV7-8 to TRBJ1-2; D perhaps matches TRBD1 (5 bases). Per the germline V gene, CDR1 is SGHVS and CDR2 is FQNEAQ. Deletions cut 1 base from V and 6 bases from J, with 9 bases between. The CDR3 has 13 residues. The CDR3 region is CASSLGEGDGYTF. The CDR3 DNA follows: TGTGCCAGCAGCTTAGGGGAAGGGGATGGCTACACCTTC.

This chain links TRBV12-5 with TRBJ2-1; 7 bases fit TRBD2. Germline CDR1 reads LGHNT; CDR2 reads FRNRAP. This CDR3 is built from 19 residues. The J segment lost 2 bases and the V segment lost 0 bases, leaving 13 bases of the junction unmatched. The CDR3 region is CASGLVKLTAGEPYNEQFF. The DNA of the CDR3 is TGTGCTAGTGGTTTGGTCAAATTAACGGCGGGAGAACCCTACAATGAGCAGTTCTTC.

This clone was found once. The V and J genes are TRBV7-9 and TRBJ2-4; tentatively, D is TRBD1 or TRBD2 (7 bases each). The V gene's germline CDR1 is SEHNR and CDR2 FQNEAQ (reference sequence). Between the trimmed V and J ends, which lost 5 bases and 5 bases, there was a span of 13 bases. This CDR3 is 14 amino acids long. The CDR3 DNA reads TGTGCCAGCAGCCCAGGGGGAGGGGAAAACATTCAGTACTTC. Protein sequence: CASSPGGGENIQYF.

For the CDR3, the DNA is TGTGCCAGCAGCTTAAACAGCAATGAGCAGTTCTTC. As protein: CASSLNSNEQFF. The genes are TRBV11-2 and TRBJ2-1; unclear D gene. The CDR3 covers 12 residues. V shed 2 bases and J shed 6 bases, with 5 bases lying between them. Germline V CDR1 and CDR2: SGHAT, FQNNGV.